The 14 T cell receptor beta chains below come from one sample, sequenced in a study of cytomegalovirus exposure and HLA in healthy donors (dated by TCRdb to about 2017). Libraries were made using the immunoSEQ multiplex PCR assay. TCRdb mirrors the immuneACCESS table, restricted to in-frame sequences. Some clones are absent from its copies; in checked studies, under half trace to an unresolved V gene, and the reason for the others is unknown. The sample includes roughly 76,000 clones, with about 93% observed a single time. The top ten clonotypes cover approximately 1.5% of the sample. The sample comprised PBMCs. The receptors originated from a man younger than 35 in good health and CMV-seropositive.

The gene calls are TRBV6-5 and TRBJ1-2; 7 bases fit TRBD1. J gave up 6 bases and V 6 bases, and 7 bases lay outside the gene matches. CDR1 is MNHEY and CDR2 is SVGAGI in the germline V gene. The CDR3 has 13 amino acids. The CDR3, as DNA: TGTGCCAGCAGACGTCCCGGGACAGATGGCTACACCTTC. The encoded protein is CASRRPGTDGYTF.

This chain connects TRBV5-1 to TRBJ2-2; 13 positions match TRBD2. V lost 7 bases to trimming and J lost 5 bases; unmatched junction nucleotides: 11. CDR3 length: 17 amino acids. Per germline, CDR1 SGHRS and CDR2 YFSETQ. The CDR3 bases are TGCGCCAGCCGGACTAGCGGGAGAGTACGAGGGACCGGGGAGCTGTTTTTT. This codes for CASRTSGRVRGTGELFF.

The chain combines TRBV5-1 with TRBJ2-7; possibly TRBD2 for D (5 bases). V dropped 0 bases and J dropped 0 bases, with 7 bases sitting between them. Germline loops: CDR1 SGHRS, CDR2 YFSETQ. The CDR3 length is 14 residues. CDR3 nucleotide sequence: TGCGCCAGCAGCTTGGCCGAGGGCTCCTACGAGCAGTACTTC. It is translated as CASSLAEGSYEQYF.

J is TRBJ2-7 and V is TRBV7-6; TRBD1 is a possible D gene (6 bases). V was cut by 5 bases and J by 3 bases, with 8 bases left in between. The CDR3 totals 12 residues. Germline CDR1 and CDR2: SGHVS and FNYEAQ. The CDR3 region is CASSPTGYEQYF. The DNA for the CDR3 is TGTGCCAGCAGCCCGACAGGCTACGAGCAGTACTTC.

V usage is TRBV28 and J usage is TRBJ2-1; 11 nucleotides line up with TRBD2. The CDR3 totals 16 residues. V lost 6 bases to trimming and J lost 3 bases; unmatched junction nucleotides: 7. Germline V gene sequence: CDR1 MDHEN, CDR2 SYDVKM. The CDR3 bases are TGTGCCAGCAGCTATAGCGGGAGGGCAATCTACAATGAGCAGTTCTTC. This codes for CASSYSGRAIYNEQFF.

This chain uses TRBV30 with TRBJ1-2; D is ambiguous. The germline V gene encodes CDR1 GTSNPN and CDR2 SVGIG (reference sequence). V was trimmed by 0 bases and J by 4 bases, leaving 12 bases between them. This CDR3 is built from 14 residues. CDR3 protein: CAWSVRGSPYGYTF. CDR3 DNA sequence: TGTGCCTGGAGTGTACGAGGCAGTCCCTATGGCTACACCTTC.

The genes are TRBV5-1 and TRBJ2-2, with 11 positions matching TRBD2. J was trimmed by 3 bases and V by 2 bases; bases with no gene match: 3. The CDR3 totals 16 residues. The germline V gene has CDR1 SGHRS and CDR2 YFSETQ. CDR3 protein: CASSFGTSGHTGELFF. The CDR3 DNA reads TGCGCCAGCAGCTTCGGGACTAGCGGCCACACCGGGGAGCTGTTTTTT. The full variable domain, with the rest looked up from reference TRBV5-1 and TRBJ2-2, is KAGVTQTPRYLIKTRGQQVTLSCSPISGHRSVSWYQQTPGQGLQFLFEYFSETQRNKGNFPGRFSGRQFSNSRSEMNVSTLELGDSALYLCASSFGTSGHTGELFFGEGSRLTVL.

The chain recombines TRBV23-1 with TRBJ2-7; D uncertain. TRBV23-1 is recorded as an ORF, its role being uncertain. Trimming removed 2 bases at V and 3 bases at J, with 11 bases between. There are 14 residues in the CDR3. The CDR3 DNA reads TGCGCCAGCAGTCAAGTTGAACAGAGCTACGAGCAGTACTTC. It specifies CASSQVEQSYEQYF.

With regard to this clone: This sample includes further DNA sequences coding for the same CDR3. V gene TRBV6-5 combines with J gene TRBJ2-7, with D perhaps TRBD2 (5 bases). The germline V and J ends were trimmed by 0 bases and 4 bases, with 7 bases remaining between them. CDR3 length: 13 amino acids. Germline V gives CDR1 MNHEY, CDR2 SVGAGI. CDR3 DNA: TGTGCCAGCAGTTACTCGAGAGGGTACGAGCAGTACTTC. It codes for CASSYSRGYEQYF.

The chain is built from TRBV11-2 and TRBJ1-5; tentatively, D is TRBD1 (6 bases). Per the germline V gene, CDR1 is SGHAT and CDR2 is FQNNGV. The CDR3 has 14 residues. V was trimmed by 5 bases and J by 5 bases, leaving 13 bases between them. As DNA, the CDR3 is TGTGCCAGCAGCCAGGGGAGTTTCTATCAGCCCCAGCATTTT. Encoded protein: CASSQGSFYQPQHF. The variable domain in full, with the rest retrieved from reference TRBV11-2 and TRBJ1-5, is EAGVAQSPRYKIIEKRQSVAFWCNPISGHATLYWYQQILGQGPKLLIQFQNNGVVDDSQLPKDRFSAERLKGVDSTLKIQPAKLEDSAVYLCASSQGSFYQPQHFGDGTRLSIL.

The CDR3, as DNA: TGTGCCAGTAGTACGCGGACAGGGAGCTACGAGCAGTACTTC. Translating gives CASSTRTGSYEQYF. The rearrangement links TRBV19 to TRBJ2-7; 8 bases are shared with TRBD1. The CDR3 runs to 14 residues. Per germline, CDR1 LNHDA and CDR2 SQIVND (reference sequence). V lost 4 bases to trimming and J lost 3 bases; unmatched junction nucleotides: 5.

As regards this clone: At one end the junction does not follow the germline gene, possibly because of a read error. V and J are TRBV27 and TRBJ1-2, with 7 bases aligning to TRBD1. Germline V lookup: CDR1 MNHEY, CDR2 SMNVEV (reference sequence). This CDR3 has 12 residues. The DNA for the CDR3 is TGTGCCAGCAGTTTAGACAGGGTGAAGGAGGTATTC. It codes for CASSLDRVKEVF.

This clone showed up just once. This rearrangement joins TRBV5-4 to TRBJ2-3; tentatively, D is TRBD2 (5 bases). V lost 6 bases and J lost 4, with 15 bases in between. The CDR3 spans 14 residues. Germline V gene lookup returns CDR1 SGHNT and CDR2 YYREEE (reference sequence). The CDR3, as DNA: TGTGCCAGCAAGCTCGCCGGGATAGCAGATACGCAGTATTTT. Its translation: CASKLAGIADTQYF.

This chain uses TRBV5-4 with TRBJ2-2, with TRBD2 identical over 10 bases. The V and J ends lost 0 bases and 4 bases, in that order; junction bases with no gene match: 0. The CDR3 runs to 15 residues. Germline lookup yields CDR1 SGHNT and CDR2 YYREEE (reference sequence). CDR3 DNA: TGTGCCAGCAGCTTGGCTAGCGGGAGCACCGGGGAGCTGTTTTTT. It encodes CASSLASGSTGELFF.